Listed below are T cell receptor beta chains from one sample, sequenced in a study of OX40 agonist ivuxolimab in advanced cancers. TCRdb keeps only in-frame clones here, not all; method: immunoSEQ multiplex PCR. The sample contains roughly 17,000 clones, roughly 72% of which appear only once. Sequenced here: CD4+ or CD8+ T cells sorted from blood, sampled in a trial of the OX40 agonist ivuxolimab. These receptors were collected from an adult with an advanced solid tumor such as melanoma, head and neck, liver or kidney cancer. CDR3s include the opening cysteine and the closing phenylalanine or tryptophan. D genes are given only for firm matches. Rows may omit the clone size; those that give it use once, few, many or a size class.

d_call	j_call	clone_size	v_call	cdr3_aa	cdr3_nt
-	TRBJ1-1	-	TRBV11-2	CASSLGPDSEAFF	TGTGCCAGCAGCTTAGGGCCGGACAGTGAAGCTTTCTTT
TRBD1	TRBJ2-5	-	TRBV28	CASSLGTVPETQYF	TGTGCCAGCAGTTTGGGGACAGTCCCAGAGACCCAGTACTTC
-	TRBJ1-2	-	TRBV6-1	CASSESRVAYGYTF	TGTGCCAGCAGTGAATCGAGGGTAGCCTATGGCTACACCTTC
-	TRBJ1-1	-	TRBV28	CASSKTGFVTEAFF	TGTGCCAGCAGCAAAACAGGGTTTGTCACTGAAGCTTTCTTT
-	TRBJ2-2	-	TRBV7-2	CASSLLTAGELFF	TGTGCCAGCAGCTTATTAACGGCCGGGGAGCTGTTTTTT
-	TRBJ1-3	-	TRBV27	CASSLHGSGNTIYF	TGTGCCAGCAGTTTACATGGATCTGGAAACACCATATATTTT
TRBD1	TRBJ1-6	-	TRBV2	CASSDPRQGVKRSPLHF	TGTGCCAGCAGTGACCCTCGACAGGGGGTCAAGAGGTCACCCCTCCACTTT
TRBD1	TRBJ1-4	-	TRBV27	CASSYSSFDRVNEKLFF	TGTGCCAGCAGTTACTCGAGTTTCGACAGGGTGAATGAAAAACTGTTTTTT
TRBD1	TRBJ2-1	-	TRBV13	CASRNRGAEQFF	TGTGCCAGCAGGAACAGGGGGGCTGAGCAGTTCTTC
-	TRBJ2-1	once	TRBV12-5	CASGLVSYADSSYNEQFF	TGTGCTAGTGGTTTGGTGAGTTACGCGGATAGCTCCTACAATGAGCAGTTCTTC
-	TRBJ1-1	-	TRBV28	CASSPLAGASIEAFF	TGTGCCAGCAGTCCCCTGGCGGGGGCGAGTATTGAAGCTTTCTTT
TRBD2	TRBJ2-1	-	TRBV7-3	CASSLTRLAGEGEQFF	TGTGCCAGCAGCTTAACACGACTAGCGGGAGAAGGCGAGCAGTTCTTC
TRBD1	TRBJ2-7	-	TRBV13	CASSFGTGLYEQYF	TGTGCCAGCAGCTTTGGGACAGGGCTCTACGAGCAGTACTTC
TRBD1	TRBJ2-1	few	TRBV28	CASSTRVGQGASREQFF	TGTGCCAGCAGTACTAGGGTAGGGCAGGGGGCGAGTCGGGAGCAGTTCTTC
TRBD2	TRBJ2-1	-	TRBV14	CASSQALAGGRDNEQFF	TGTGCCAGCAGCCAAGCTTTAGCGGGAGGGCGGGATAATGAGCAGTTCTTC
-	TRBJ2-5	-	TRBV13	CASSLQTAETQYF	TGTGCCAGCAGCTTGCAGACAGCGGAGACCCAGTACTTC
TRBD2	TRBJ2-1	-	TRBV11-3	CASSLRTSGGFDEQFF	TGTGCCAGCAGCTTACGGACTAGCGGGGGGTTCGATGAGCAGTTCTTC
TRBD1	TRBJ1-4	-	TRBV5-5	CASSSVRGTNEKLFF	TGTGCCAGCAGCTCGGTCAGGGGGACAAATGAAAAACTGTTTTTT
-	TRBJ1-1	few	TRBV29-1	CSVRPMNTEAFF	TGCAGCGTGCGACCCATGAACACTGAAGCTTTCTTT
-	TRBJ2-7	once	TRBV15	CATSGQTYEQYF	TGTGCCACCAGCGGACAGACCTACGAGCAGTACTTC
-	TRBJ2-7	-	TRBV13	CASSLGGKYYEQYF	TGTGCCAGCAGCTTAGGGGGGAAGTATTACGAGCAGTACTTC
TRBD1	TRBJ2-7	-	TRBV6-6	CASSYRGQGPPYEQYF	TGTGCCAGCAGTTACAGAGGACAGGGACCCCCCTACGAGCAGTACTTC
-	TRBJ2-7	-	TRBV7-9	CASSRNLAEQYF	TGTGCCAGCAGCCGCAATTTGGCCGAGCAGTACTTC
-	TRBJ1-5	-	TRBV4-3	CASSQSCTGLRSNQPQHF	TGCGCCAGCAGCCAATCCTGTACAGGATTGAGGAGCAATCAGCCCCAGCATTTT
-	TRBJ1-1	few	TRBV10-3	CAISEDGVTEAFF	TGTGCCATCAGTGAAGACGGGGTCACTGAAGCTTTCTTT
TRBD1	TRBJ2-3	-	TRBV5-4	CASLPWTGTTDTQYF	TGTGCCAGCCTACCGTGGACAGGGACGACAGATACGCAGTATTTT
-	TRBJ2-7	-	TRBV2	CASGRGYEQYF	TGTGCCAGCGGACGGGGCTACGAGCAGTACTTC
-	TRBJ2-4	-	TRBV2	CASSGVLGADIQYF	TGTGCCAGCAGTGGAGTTCTGGGGGCGGACATTCAGTACTTC
-	TRBJ2-1	-	TRBV29-1	CSVGTGGAEQFF	TGCAGCGTTGGGACCGGAGGCGCTGAGCAGTTCTTC
-	TRBJ1-6	-	TRBV9	CASSRSDGGIGSPLHF	TGTGCCAGCAGCCGGTCGGACGGAGGGATCGGCTCACCCCTCCACTTT
TRBD1	TRBJ2-7	medium-sized	TRBV5-6	CASSQDRFTYEQYF	TGTGCCAGCAGCCAGGACAGGTTTACCTACGAGCAGTACTTC
-	TRBJ1-1	-	TRBV4-3	CASSQYGRNTEAFF	TGCGCCAGCAGCCAATATGGGAGGAACACTGAAGCTTTCTTT
-	TRBJ2-5	-	TRBV10-3	CAISNGRQETQYF	TGTGCCATCAGTAACGGTCGTCAAGAGACCCAGTACTTC
-	TRBJ1-1	-	TRBV9	CASSVGNLGNRGTEAFF	TGTGCCAGCAGCGTGGGAAATTTGGGGAATCGGGGTACTGAAGCTTTCTTT
-	TRBJ1-1	-	TRBV6-1	CASEYAEAFF	TGTGCCAGCGAATATGCTGAAGCTTTCTTT
-	TRBJ2-5	-	TRBV29-1	CSVVPTNWETQYF	TGCAGCGTTGTCCCCACCAACTGGGAGACCCAGTACTTC
-	TRBJ2-7	-	TRBV27	CASSSQGTYEQYF	TGTGCCAGCAGTTCACAGGGAACCTACGAGCAGTACTTC
-	TRBJ2-7	-	TRBV5-6	CASSLGSSREQYF	TGTGCCAGCAGCTTAGGCTCTAGCCGCGAGCAGTACTTC
-	TRBJ2-2	few	TRBV5-6	CASSLAAGELFF	TGTGCCAGCAGCTTGGCCGCCGGGGAGCTGTTTTTT
TRBD2	TRBJ2-1	-	TRBV5-1	CASSLVPAGDEQFF	TGCGCCAGCAGCTTGGTACCAGCGGGAGACGAGCAGTTCTTC
-	TRBJ2-5	-	TRBV10-3	CAISDGRETQETQYF	TGTGCCATCAGTGATGGACGGGAGACCCAAGAGACCCAGTACTTC
-	TRBJ2-7	-	TRBV9	CASSADGTISYEQYF	TGTGCCAGCAGCGCGGATGGCACGATTTCCTACGAGCAGTACTTC
-	TRBJ2-7	-	TRBV13	CASSIGRSSYEQYF	TGTGCCAGCAGCATAGGGCGCAGCTCCTACGAGCAGTACTTC
-	TRBJ2-7	-	TRBV11-2	CASSFTPTYEQYF	TGTGCCAGCAGCTTTACTCCAACCTACGAGCAGTACTTC
-	TRBJ2-7	-	TRBV7-2	CASSSAYEQYF	TGTGCCAGCAGCTCCGCCTACGAGCAGTACTTC
-	TRBJ1-3	-	TRBV4-1	CASSQDRRGGNTIYF	TGCGCCAGCAGCCAAGATAGGAGGGGAGGAAACACCATATATTTT
-	TRBJ2-3	-	TRBV27	CASTLGWGSTDTQYF	TGTGCCAGCACCTTGGGCTGGGGAAGCACAGATACGCAGTATTTT
TRBD1	TRBJ2-3	few	TRBV6-1	CASSEEVQGGTDTQYF	TGTGCCAGCAGTGAAGAAGTACAGGGGGGCACAGATACGCAGTATTTT
-	TRBJ1-2	-	TRBV7-6	CASSLGAGADNYGYTF	TGTGCCAGCAGCTTAGGGGCCGGGGCGGATAACTATGGCTACACCTTC
-	TRBJ2-1	once	TRBV7-2	CASSRRAPNEQFF	TGTGCCAGCAGCCGCCGGGCTCCAAATGAGCAGTTCTTC
-	TRBJ2-1	-	TRBV7-9	CASSENSEQFF	TGTGCCAGCAGCGAGAACAGCGAGCAGTTCTTC
-	TRBJ2-7	few	TRBV27	CASSLAGQIYEQYF	TGTGCCAGCAGTTTGGCGGGACAGATCTACGAGCAGTACTTC
TRBD1	TRBJ1-1	-	TRBV11-2	CASSSTGTEAFF	TGTGCCAGCAGCTCGACAGGGACAGAAGCTTTCTTT
TRBD1	TRBJ2-7	few	TRBV4-2	CASSFGTGLYEQYF	TGTGCCAGCAGCTTCGGGACAGGGTTGTACGAGCAGTACTTC
-	TRBJ1-5	-	TRBV6-5	CASSQDGNSNQPQHF	TGTGCCAGCAGCCAGGACGGAAATAGCAATCAGCCCCAGCATTTT
-	TRBJ2-3	few	TRBV9	CASSVISTDTQYF	TGTGCCAGCAGCGTGATTAGCACAGATACGCAGTATTTT
-	TRBJ2-1	-	TRBV9	CASSTQRAFHNEQFF	TGTGCCAGCAGCACCCAGCGGGCCTTCCACAATGAGCAGTTCTTC
-	TRBJ2-3	-	TRBV5-6	CASSPGTWAGTQYF	TGTGCCAGCAGCCCCGGGACCTGGGCTGGTACGCAGTATTTT
-	TRBJ2-7	-	TRBV4-3	CASSQERGNSYEQYF	TGCGCCAGCAGCCAAGAACGGGGTAACTCCTACGAGCAGTACTTC